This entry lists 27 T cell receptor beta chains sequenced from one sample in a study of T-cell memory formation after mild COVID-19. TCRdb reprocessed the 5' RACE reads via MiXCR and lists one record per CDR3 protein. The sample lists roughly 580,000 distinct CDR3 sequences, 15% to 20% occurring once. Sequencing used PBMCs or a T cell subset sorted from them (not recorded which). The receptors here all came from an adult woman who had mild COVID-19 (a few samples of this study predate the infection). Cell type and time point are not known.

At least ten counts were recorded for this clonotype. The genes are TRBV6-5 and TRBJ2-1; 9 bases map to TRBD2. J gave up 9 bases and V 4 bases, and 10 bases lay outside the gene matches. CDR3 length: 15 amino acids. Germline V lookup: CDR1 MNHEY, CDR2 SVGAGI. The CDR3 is CASSFRGRVRSEQFF. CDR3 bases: TGTGCCAGCAGTTTTCGCGGGAGGGTCCGAAGTGAGCAGTTCTTC.

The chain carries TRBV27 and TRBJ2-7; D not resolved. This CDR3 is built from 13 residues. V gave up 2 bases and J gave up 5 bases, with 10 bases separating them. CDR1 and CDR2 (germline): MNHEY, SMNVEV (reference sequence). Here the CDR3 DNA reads TGTGCCAGCAGTTTAACCGGGTACAACGAGCAGTACTTC. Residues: CASSLTGYNEQYF.

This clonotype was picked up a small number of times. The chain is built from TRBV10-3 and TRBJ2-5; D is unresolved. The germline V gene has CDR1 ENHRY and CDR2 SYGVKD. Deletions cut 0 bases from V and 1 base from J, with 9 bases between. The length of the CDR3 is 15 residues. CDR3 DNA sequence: TGTGCCATCAGTGAGTCGTATCGGCCCCAAGAGACCCAGTACTTC. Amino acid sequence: CAISESYRPQETQYF.

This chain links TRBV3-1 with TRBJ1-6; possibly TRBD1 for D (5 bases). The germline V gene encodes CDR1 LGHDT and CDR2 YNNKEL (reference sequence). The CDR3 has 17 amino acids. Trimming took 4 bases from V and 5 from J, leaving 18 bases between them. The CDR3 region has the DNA TGTGCCAGCAGCCCACTCATGGCAGGGTTTAATAATTCACCCCTCCACTTT. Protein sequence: CASSPLMAGFNNSPLHF.

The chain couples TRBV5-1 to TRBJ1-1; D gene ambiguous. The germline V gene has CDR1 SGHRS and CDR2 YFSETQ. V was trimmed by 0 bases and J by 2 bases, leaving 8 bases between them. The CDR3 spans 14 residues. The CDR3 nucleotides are TGCGCCAGCAGCTTGGCCCCAACCAACACTGAAGCTTTCTTT. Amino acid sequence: CASSLAPTNTEAFF.

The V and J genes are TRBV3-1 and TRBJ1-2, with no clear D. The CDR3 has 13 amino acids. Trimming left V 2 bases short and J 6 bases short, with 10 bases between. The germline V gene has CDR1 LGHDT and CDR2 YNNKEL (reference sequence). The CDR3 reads CASSQRSGHGYTF. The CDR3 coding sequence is TGTGCCAGCAGCCAACGGTCCGGTCATGGCTACACCTTC.

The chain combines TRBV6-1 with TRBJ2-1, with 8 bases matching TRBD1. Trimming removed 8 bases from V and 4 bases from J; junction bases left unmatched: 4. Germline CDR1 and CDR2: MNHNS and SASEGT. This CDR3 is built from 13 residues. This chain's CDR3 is CASCRQGYNEQFF. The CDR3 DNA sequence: TGTGCCAGCTGCAGACAGGGGTACAATGAGCAGTTCTTC.

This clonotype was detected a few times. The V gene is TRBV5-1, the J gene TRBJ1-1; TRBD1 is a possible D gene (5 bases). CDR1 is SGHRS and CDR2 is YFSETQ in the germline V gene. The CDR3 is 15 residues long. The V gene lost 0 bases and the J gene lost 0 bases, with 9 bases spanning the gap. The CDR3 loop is CASSLAGAVNTEAFF. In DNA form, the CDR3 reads TGCGCCAGCAGCTTGGCCGGGGCAGTGAACACTGAAGCTTTCTTT.

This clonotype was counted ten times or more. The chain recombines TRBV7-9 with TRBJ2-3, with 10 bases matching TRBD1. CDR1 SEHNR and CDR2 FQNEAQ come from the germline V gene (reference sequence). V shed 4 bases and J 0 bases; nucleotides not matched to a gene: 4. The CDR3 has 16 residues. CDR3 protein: CASSWTGGSSTDTQYF. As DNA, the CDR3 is TGTGCCAGCAGCTGGACAGGGGGTTCTAGCACAGATACGCAGTATTTT.

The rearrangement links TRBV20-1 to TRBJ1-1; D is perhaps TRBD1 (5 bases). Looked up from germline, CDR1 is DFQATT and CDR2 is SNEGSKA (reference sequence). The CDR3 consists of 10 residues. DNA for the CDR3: TGCCGGGGCCAGAACACTGAAGCTTTCTTT. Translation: CRGQNTEAFF.

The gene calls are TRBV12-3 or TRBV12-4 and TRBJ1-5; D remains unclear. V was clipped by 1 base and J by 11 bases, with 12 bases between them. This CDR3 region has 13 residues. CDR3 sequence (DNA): TGTGCCAGCAGTTTAGATTGGGGAGGATCCCAGCATTTT. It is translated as CASSLDWGGSQHF.

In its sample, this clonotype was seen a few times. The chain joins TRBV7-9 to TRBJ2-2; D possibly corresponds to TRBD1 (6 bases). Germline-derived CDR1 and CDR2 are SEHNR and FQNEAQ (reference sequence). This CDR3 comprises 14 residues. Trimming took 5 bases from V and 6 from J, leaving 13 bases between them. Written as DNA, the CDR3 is TGTGCCAGCAGCGTACAGGGCAAGGCCGGGGAGCTGTTTTTT. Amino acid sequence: CASSVQGKAGELFF.

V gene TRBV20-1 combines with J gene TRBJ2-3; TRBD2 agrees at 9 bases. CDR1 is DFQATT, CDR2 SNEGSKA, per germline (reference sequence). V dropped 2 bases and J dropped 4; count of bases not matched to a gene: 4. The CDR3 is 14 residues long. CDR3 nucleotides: TGCAGTGCTAGACTAGCGGGGCTAGCAGATACGCAGTATTTT. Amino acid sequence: CSARLAGLADTQYF.

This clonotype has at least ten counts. The CDR3 protein is CASSQEPPGNGQPQHF. CDR3 coding DNA: TGTGCCAGCAGCCAAGAACCTCCCGGAAATGGTCAGCCCCAGCATTTT. The V and J genes are TRBV3-1 and TRBJ1-5; D is unresolved. Germline V CDR1 and CDR2: LGHDT, YNNKEL (reference sequence). V was shortened by 0 bases and J by 6 bases, with 15 bases between the two germline ends. This CDR3 has 16 residues.

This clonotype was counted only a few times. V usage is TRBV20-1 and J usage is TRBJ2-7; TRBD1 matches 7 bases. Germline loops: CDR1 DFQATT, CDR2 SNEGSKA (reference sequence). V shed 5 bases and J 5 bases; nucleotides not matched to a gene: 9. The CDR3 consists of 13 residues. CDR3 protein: CSAPVQGLDEQYF. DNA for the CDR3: TGCAGTGCTCCCGTACAGGGGTTAGACGAGCAGTACTTC.

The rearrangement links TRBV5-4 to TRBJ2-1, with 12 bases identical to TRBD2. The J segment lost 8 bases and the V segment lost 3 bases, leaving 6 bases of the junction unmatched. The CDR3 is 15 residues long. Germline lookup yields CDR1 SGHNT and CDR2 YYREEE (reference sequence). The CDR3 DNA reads TGTGCCAGCAGCTGGGGACTAGCGGGCGACGATGAGCAGTTCTTC. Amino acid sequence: CASSWGLAGDDEQFF.

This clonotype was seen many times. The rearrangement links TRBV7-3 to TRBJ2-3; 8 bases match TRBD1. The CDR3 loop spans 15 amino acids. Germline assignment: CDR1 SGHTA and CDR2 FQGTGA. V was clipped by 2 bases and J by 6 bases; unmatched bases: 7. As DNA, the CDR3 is TGTGCCAGCAGCTTAGACAGGGGAACCTACGATACGCAGTATTTT. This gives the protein CASSLDRGTYDTQYF. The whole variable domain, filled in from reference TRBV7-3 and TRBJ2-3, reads GAGVSQTPSNKVTEKGKYVELRCDPISGHTALYWYRQSLGQGPEFLIYFQGTGAADDSGLPNDRFFAVRPEGSVSTLKIQRTERGDSAVYLCASSLDRGTYDTQYFGPGTRLTVL.

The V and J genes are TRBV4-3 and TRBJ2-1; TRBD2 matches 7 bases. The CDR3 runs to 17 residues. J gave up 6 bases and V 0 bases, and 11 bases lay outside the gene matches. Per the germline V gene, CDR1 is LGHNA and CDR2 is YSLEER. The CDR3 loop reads CASSQDSLADHGNEQFF. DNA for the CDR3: TGCGCCAGCAGCCAAGACTCTCTAGCGGACCACGGCAATGAGCAGTTCTTC.

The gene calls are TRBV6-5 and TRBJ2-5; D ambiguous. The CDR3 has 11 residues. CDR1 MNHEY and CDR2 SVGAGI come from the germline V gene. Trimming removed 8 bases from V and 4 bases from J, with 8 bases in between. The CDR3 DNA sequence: TGTGCCAGCTGGCAGGTAGAGACCCAGTACTTC. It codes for CASWQVETQYF.

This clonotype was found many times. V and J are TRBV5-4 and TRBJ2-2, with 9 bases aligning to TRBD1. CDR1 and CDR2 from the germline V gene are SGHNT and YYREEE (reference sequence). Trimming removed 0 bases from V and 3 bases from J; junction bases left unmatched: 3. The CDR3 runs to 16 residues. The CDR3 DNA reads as TGTGCCAGCAGCTTGGTTGGGACAGGGCACACCGGGGAGCTGTTTTTT. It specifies CASSLVGTGHTGELFF.

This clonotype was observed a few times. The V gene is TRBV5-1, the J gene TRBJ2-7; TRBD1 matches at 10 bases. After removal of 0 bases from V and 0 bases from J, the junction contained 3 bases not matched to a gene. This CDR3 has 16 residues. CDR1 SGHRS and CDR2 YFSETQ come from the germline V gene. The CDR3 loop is CASSLAGTGASYEQYF. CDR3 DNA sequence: TGCGCCAGCAGCTTGGCGGGGACAGGGGCCTCCTACGAGCAGTACTTC.

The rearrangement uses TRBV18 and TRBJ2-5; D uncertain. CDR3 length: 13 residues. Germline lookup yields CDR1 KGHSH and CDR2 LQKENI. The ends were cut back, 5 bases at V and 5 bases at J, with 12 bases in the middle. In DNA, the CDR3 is TGTGCCAGCTCAACGAAACGAAGGGAGACCCAGTACTTC. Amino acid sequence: CASSTKRRETQYF.

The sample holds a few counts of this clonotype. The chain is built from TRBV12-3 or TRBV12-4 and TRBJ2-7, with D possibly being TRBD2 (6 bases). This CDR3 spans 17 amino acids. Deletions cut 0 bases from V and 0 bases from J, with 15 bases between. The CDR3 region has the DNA TGTGCCAGCAGTTTAGCGCTAATGAGCGGGCCCTCCTACGAGCAGTACTTC. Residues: CASSLALMSGPSYEQYF.

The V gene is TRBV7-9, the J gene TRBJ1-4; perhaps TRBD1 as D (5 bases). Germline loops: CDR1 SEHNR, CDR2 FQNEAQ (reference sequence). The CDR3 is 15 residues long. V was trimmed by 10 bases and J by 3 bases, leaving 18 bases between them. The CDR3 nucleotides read TGTGCCATCTCACGGGGACCCAGATCTAATGAAAAACTGTTTTTT. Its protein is CAISRGPRSNEKLFF.

CDR3 region: CASSVYTGELFF. The CDR3 DNA follows: TGTGCCAGTAGTGTGTACACCGGGGAGCTGTTTTTT. The V gene is TRBV19, the J gene TRBJ2-2; the D is unclear. Germline CDR1 LNHDA, CDR2 SQIVND (reference sequence). This CDR3 is 12 amino acids long. V lost 5 bases, J lost 3 bases, and 4 bases lay in between.

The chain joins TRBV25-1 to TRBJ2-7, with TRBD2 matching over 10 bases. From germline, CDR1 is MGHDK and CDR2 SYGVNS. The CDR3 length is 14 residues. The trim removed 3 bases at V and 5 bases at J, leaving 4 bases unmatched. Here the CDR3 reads CASSEPSGSHEQYF. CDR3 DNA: TGTGCCAGCAGTGAGCCTAGCGGGAGCCACGAGCAGTACTTC.

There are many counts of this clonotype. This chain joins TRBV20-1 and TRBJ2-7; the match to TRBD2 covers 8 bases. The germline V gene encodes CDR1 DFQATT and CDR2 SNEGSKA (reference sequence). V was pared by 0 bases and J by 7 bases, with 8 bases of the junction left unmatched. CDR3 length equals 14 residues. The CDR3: CSARDTGGPGEQYF. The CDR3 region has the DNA TGCAGTGCTAGAGATACGGGGGGGCCGGGAGAGCAGTACTTC.